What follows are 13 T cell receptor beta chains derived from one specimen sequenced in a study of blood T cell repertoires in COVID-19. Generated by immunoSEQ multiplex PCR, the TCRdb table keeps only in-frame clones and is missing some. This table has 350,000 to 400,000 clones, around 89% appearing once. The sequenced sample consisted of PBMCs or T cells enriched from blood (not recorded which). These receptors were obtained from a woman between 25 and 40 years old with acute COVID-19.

The CDR3 DNA reads as TGCGCCAGCAGCTCTACCCCCAATCAGCCCCAGCATTTT. It encodes CASSSTPNQPQHF. The rearrangement joins TRBV5-1 to TRBJ1-5; D gene uncertain. V was trimmed by 3 bases and J by 3 bases, leaving 7 bases between them. The CDR3 extends over 13 amino acids. Looked up from germline, CDR1 is SGHRS and CDR2 is YFSETQ.

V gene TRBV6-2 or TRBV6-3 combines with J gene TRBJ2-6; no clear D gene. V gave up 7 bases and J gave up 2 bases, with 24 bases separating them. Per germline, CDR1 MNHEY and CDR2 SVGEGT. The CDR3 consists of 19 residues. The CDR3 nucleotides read TGTGCCAGCACCCCCCTGGTTAATGTTAGATCGCCTGGGGCCAACGTCCTGACTTTC. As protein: CASTPLVNVRSPGANVLTF.

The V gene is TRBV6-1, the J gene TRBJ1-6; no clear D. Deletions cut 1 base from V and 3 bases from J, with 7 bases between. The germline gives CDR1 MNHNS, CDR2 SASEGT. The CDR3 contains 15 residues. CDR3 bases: TGTGCCAGCAGTGAAGTTGTGAGCTATAATTCACCCCTCCACTTT. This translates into CASSEVVSYNSPLHF.

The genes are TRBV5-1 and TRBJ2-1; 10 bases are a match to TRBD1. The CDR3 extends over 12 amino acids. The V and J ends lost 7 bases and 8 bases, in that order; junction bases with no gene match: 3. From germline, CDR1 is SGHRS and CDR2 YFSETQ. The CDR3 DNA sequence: TGCGCCAGCCACGGGACAGGGGATGAGCAGTTCTTC. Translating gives CASHGTGDEQFF. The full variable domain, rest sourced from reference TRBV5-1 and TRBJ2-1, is KAGVTQTPRYLIKTRGQQVTLSCSPISGHRSVSWYQQTPGQGLQFLFEYFSETQRNKGNFPGRFSGRQFSNSRSEMNVSTLELGDSALYLCASHGTGDEQFFGPGTRLTVL.

For the CDR3, the DNA is TGCGCCAGCAGCCTGACACAAGCAGGGGTGGGGAACATTCAGTACTTC. It encodes CASSLTQAGVGNIQYF. The rearrangement joins TRBV5-1 to TRBJ2-4; weak D call: TRBD1 (6 bases). This CDR3 spans 16 amino acids. The germline gives CDR1 SGHRS, CDR2 YFSETQ. Trimming removed 4 bases from V and 7 bases from J, with 21 bases in between.

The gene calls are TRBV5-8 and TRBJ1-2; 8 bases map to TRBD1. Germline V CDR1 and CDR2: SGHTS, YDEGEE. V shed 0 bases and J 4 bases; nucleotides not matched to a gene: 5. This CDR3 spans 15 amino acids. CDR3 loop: CASSLVTGGPYGYTF. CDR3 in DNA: TGTGCCAGCAGCTTGGTCACAGGGGGTCCCTATGGCTACACCTTC.

CDR3 amino acids: CASSNGSANYGYTF. The CDR3 region has the DNA TGCGCCAGCAGCAACGGGTCAGCTAACTATGGCTACACCTTC. The chain joins TRBV5-1 to TRBJ1-2, with D unresolved. There are 14 residues in the CDR3. The ends were cut back, 4 bases at V and 0 bases at J, with 10 bases in the middle. Germline-derived CDR1 and CDR2 are SGHRS and YFSETQ.

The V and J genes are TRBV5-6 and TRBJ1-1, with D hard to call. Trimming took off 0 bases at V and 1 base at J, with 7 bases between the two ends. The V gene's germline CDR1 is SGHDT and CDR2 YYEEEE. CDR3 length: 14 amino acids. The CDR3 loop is CASSLVSQNTEAFF. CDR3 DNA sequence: TGTGCCAGCAGCTTGGTTAGCCAGAACACTGAAGCTTTCTTT.

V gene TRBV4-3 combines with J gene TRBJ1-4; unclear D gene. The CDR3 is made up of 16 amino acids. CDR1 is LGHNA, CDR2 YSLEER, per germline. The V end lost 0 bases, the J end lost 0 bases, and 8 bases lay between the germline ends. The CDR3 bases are TGCGCCAGCAGCCAAGAACGGGGTGCAACTAATGAAAAACTGTTTTTT. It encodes CASSQERGATNEKLFF.

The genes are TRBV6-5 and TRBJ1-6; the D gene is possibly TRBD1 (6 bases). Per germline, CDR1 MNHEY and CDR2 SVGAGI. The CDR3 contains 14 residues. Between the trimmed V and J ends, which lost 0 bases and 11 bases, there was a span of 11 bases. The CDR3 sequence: CASSYSGGHAPLHF. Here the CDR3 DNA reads TGTGCCAGCAGTTACTCGGGGGGGCACGCACCCCTCCACTTT.

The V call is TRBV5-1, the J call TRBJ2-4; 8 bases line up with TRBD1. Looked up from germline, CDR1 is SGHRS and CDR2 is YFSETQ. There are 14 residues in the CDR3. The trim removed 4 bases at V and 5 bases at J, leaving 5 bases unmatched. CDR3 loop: CASSHPDRENIQYF. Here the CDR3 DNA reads TGCGCCAGCAGCCACCCGGACAGGGAAAACATTCAGTACTTC.

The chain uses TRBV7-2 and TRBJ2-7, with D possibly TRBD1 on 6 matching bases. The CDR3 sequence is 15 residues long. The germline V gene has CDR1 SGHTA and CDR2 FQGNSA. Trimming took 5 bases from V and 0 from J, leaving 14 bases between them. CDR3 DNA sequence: TGTGCCAGCAGCGTTACCGGGACAAACTCCTACGAGCAGTACTTC. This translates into CASSVTGTNSYEQYF. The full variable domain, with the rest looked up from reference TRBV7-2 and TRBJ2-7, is GAGVSQSPSNKVTEKGKDVELRCDPISGHTALYWYRQSLGQGLEFLIYFQGNSAPDKSGLPSDRFSAERTGGSVSTLTIQRTQQEDSAVYLCASSVTGTNSYEQYFGPGTRLTVT.

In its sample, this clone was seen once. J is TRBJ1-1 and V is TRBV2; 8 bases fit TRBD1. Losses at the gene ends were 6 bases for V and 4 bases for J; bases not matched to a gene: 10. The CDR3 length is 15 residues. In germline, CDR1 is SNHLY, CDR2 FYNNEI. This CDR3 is CASSGETGGTTEAFF. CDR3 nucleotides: TGTGCCAGCAGCGGTGAAACAGGGGGTACCACTGAAGCTTTCTTT.